This T cell receptor (beta chain) was profiled in a study of Ad26.COV2.S vaccination and SARS-CoV-2 variants. About this clone: What it binds is not known.

J was trimmed by 4 bases and V by 1 base; bases with no gene match: 5. CDR1 and CDR2 (germline): MGHRA, YSYEKL. The CDR3 loop spans 15 amino acids. Treatment here: about 20 received Ad26.COV2.S at low or high dose, single or two shots; roughly five received placebo; per-sample allocation not given. Sampling took place 63 days after the first vaccine or placebo injection. Study-wide results and limits: CD8+ and CD4+ T cells specific for spike reportedly responded with substantial breadth after vaccination.

Libraries were prepared by immunoSEQ multiplex PCR; TCRdb keeps only in-frame clonotypes and omits some of them. The sample lists about 450,000 clones, about 88% occurring once. The clonotype originates from a person aged 18-65 years who received the Ad26.COV2.S COVID-19 vaccine or a placebo. This chain links TRBV4-1 with TRBJ1-2, with TRBD1 identical over 8 bases. This specimen was peripheral blood, taken in a trial of Ad26.COV2.S vaccine versus placebo. The CDR3, as DNA: TGCGCCAGCAGCCAAGGGACAGGGATTACCTATGGCTACACCTTC. Its translation: CASSQGTGITYGYTF.